These T cell receptor beta chains were read from a single sample in a study of T cells in Graves' hyperthyroidism and ophthalmopathy. Each CDR3 protein is one row after TCRdb ran MiXCR on the multiplex PCR reads. The repertoire holds roughly 580,000 distinct CDR3 sequences, approximately 14% seen once, with less than 6% in the top ten. Sequenced input: blood. The origin of the receptors is a woman in her twenties or thirties with Graves' hyperthyroidism that later progressed to Graves' ophthalmopathy. Each CDR3 is given with its conserved first and last residue. The D gene is left open where the match is weak. Size is stated for part of the rows, as once, few or many counts, or as a class when the clone is expanded.

D	length	V	size	J	CDR3	DNA
NA	13	TRBV11-2	many	TRBJ2-7	CASRVASRGEQYF	TGTGCCAGCAGGGTAGCTAGCCGTGGCGAGCAGTACTTC
TRBD2	12	TRBV10-3	many	TRBJ2-3	CATAGGTDTQYF	TGTGCCACAGCGGGAGGCACCGATACGCAGTATTTT
TRBD1	14	TRBV7-8	many	TRBJ1-1	CASSQGQGGTEAFF	TGTGCCAGCAGCCAAGGACAGGGAGGAACTGAAGCTTTCTTT
TRBD1	15	TRBV19	few	TRBJ1-1	CASKIEGGRDTEAFF	TGTGCCAGTAAGATTGAAGGGGGCAGGGACACTGAAGCTTTCTTT
NA	19	TRBV19	NA	TRBJ1-5	CASSIVPGRRLYSNQPQHF	TGTGCCAGTAGTATAGTCCCAGGGCGAAGATTATATAGCAATCAGCCCCAGCATTTT
NA	12	TRBV7-2	many	TRBJ2-7	CASRRSGYEQYF	TGTGCCAGCAGACGATCCGGTTACGAGCAGTACTTC
TRBD1	17	TRBV2	many	TRBJ2-7	CASSEGSLGTVSYEQYF	TGTGCCAGCAGTGAAGGGAGTCTCGGGACAGTGTCCTACGAGCAGTACTTC
TRBD1	15	TRBV27	many	TRBJ1-1	CASSFGDRVNTEAFF	TGTGCCAGCAGCTTTGGGGACAGGGTGAACACTGAAGCTTTCTTT
NA	15	TRBV6-5	NA	TRBJ1-4	CASSYGLATNEKLFF	TGTGCCAGCAGTTACGGTCTTGCAACTAATGAAAAACTGTTTTTT
NA	13	TRBV2	many	TRBJ2-7	CASSEGRAGEQYF	TGTGCCAGCAGTGAAGGGCGGGCGGGAGAGCAGTACTTC